Following are 24 T cell receptor beta chains from one sample sequenced in a study of CD8 T cells in ankylosing spondylitis. TCRdb reprocessed the 5' RACE reads via MiXCR and lists one record per CDR3 protein. The sample includes some 38,000 distinct CDR3 sequences, about 3% of them seen just once. The sample taken for sequencing was blood, either unsorted or a sorted T cell fraction (not recorded which). The receptor source for this set is a male donor with ankylosing spondylitis or in good health (not recorded which).

This clonotype was seen repeatedly, ten times or more. The V and J genes are TRBV9 and TRBJ2-5, with TRBD1 matching over 8 bases. CDR1 is SGDLS and CDR2 is YYNGEE in the germline V gene. This CDR3 is built from 17 residues. With V trimmed by 2 bases and J by 5 bases, 14 bases remained unmatched. The CDR3 protein is CASSVDPSGGGLETQYF. The DNA for the CDR3 is TGTGCCAGCAGCGTGGATCCGTCAGGGGGCGGTTTGGAGACCCAGTACTTC.

Many counts were recorded for this clonotype. V is TRBV9 and J is TRBJ2-5; D ambiguous. Trimming took off 4 bases at V and 2 bases at J, with 15 bases between the two ends. CDR1 SGDLS and CDR2 YYNGEE come from the germline V gene. This CDR3 comprises 15 residues. CDR3 DNA: TGTGCCAGCAGCCCCCTTGCGATCGGGCAAGAGACCCAGTACTTC. It encodes CASSPLAIGQETQYF.

This clonotype was detected many times. Here the CDR3 DNA reads TGTGCCAGCAGCGTTCGCGGGGCCAACTATGGCTACACCTTC. This sequence encodes CASSVRGANYGYTF. The rearrangement links TRBV9 to TRBJ1-2, with a tentative D call TRBD1 (5 bases). V gave up 2 bases and J gave up 2 bases, with 10 bases separating them. This CDR3 is built from 14 residues. Germline V gives CDR1 SGDLS, CDR2 YYNGEE. The whole variable domain, filled in from reference TRBV9 and TRBJ1-2, reads DSGVTQTPKHLITATGQRVTLRCSPRSGDLSVYWYQQSLDQGLQFLIQYYNGEERAKGNILERFSAQQFPDLHSELNLSSLELGDSALYFCASSVRGANYGYTFGSGTRLTVV.

Many counts were recorded for this clonotype. The chain couples TRBV9 to TRBJ1-6; D not certain. The CDR3 has 15 amino acids. Trimming cost V 4 bases and J 1 base, with 9 bases left between them. The germline V gene has CDR1 SGDLS and CDR2 YYNGEE. DNA for the CDR3: TGTGCCAGCAGCCCCCGCGGGTCCTATAATTCACCCCTCCACTTT. Protein product: CASSPRGSYNSPLHF.

Relative to its sample, this clonotype is medium-sized. The V gene is TRBV23-1, the J gene TRBJ2-2, with 7 bases lining up with TRBD2. TRBV23-1 is given ORF status, its function remaining uncertain. Trimming took 1 base from V and 5 from J; bases not matched to a gene: 10. This CDR3 region has 17 residues. The CDR3 bases are TGCGCCAGCAGTCAATATGCGCGGGAGAGGAGAACCGGGGAGCTGTTTTTT. The encoded protein is CASSQYARERRTGELFF.

This clonotype has at least ten counts. The V call is TRBV9, the J call TRBJ1-3; D perhaps matches TRBD1 (5 bases). CDR3 size: 18 residues. The germline V and J ends were trimmed by 0 bases and 0 bases, with 16 bases remaining between them. Looked up from germline, CDR1 is SGDLS and CDR2 is YYNGEE. The CDR3 DNA reads as TGTGCCAGCAGCGTAGACTTACCGGGACCGGGCTCTGGAAACACCATATATTTT. Protein sequence: CASSVDLPGPGSGNTIYF.

This chain's CDR3 is CASSAGLFTGANVLTF. The CDR3 region has the DNA TGTGCCAGCAGCGCCGGGCTATTTACCGGGGCCAACGTCCTGACTTTC. The chain joins TRBV9 to TRBJ2-6, with D uncertain. The CDR3 is made up of 16 amino acids. Per the germline V gene, CDR1 is SGDLS and CDR2 is YYNGEE. Trimming removed 3 bases from V and 4 bases from J, with 14 bases in between.

This clonotype was recorded at least ten times. The chain uses TRBV11-3 and TRBJ2-7; D remains ambiguous. Germline V lookup: CDR1 SGHNT, CDR2 YENEEA. V was trimmed by 3 bases and J by 1 base, leaving 13 bases between them. This CDR3 has 15 residues. The CDR3, as DNA: TGTGCCAGCAGCTTCTCGCACCCGGAATCCTACGAGCAGTACGTC. Its translation is CASSFSHPESYEQYV.

This clonotype was detected many times. The genes are TRBV9 and TRBJ2-3; TRBD2 might be the D (6 bases). This CDR3 comprises 15 residues. Trimming took 4 bases from V and 2 from J, leaving 14 bases between them. The germline CDR1 and CDR2 sequences are SGDLS and YYNGEE. The CDR3 bases are TGTGCCAGCAGCCCCAAGACTAGATCCACAGATACGCAGTATTTT. It yields the protein CASSPKTRSTDTQYF.

This sequence joins TRBV9 and TRBJ2-3; 10 positions agree with TRBD2. The CDR3 length is 16 residues. Germline V lookup: CDR1 SGDLS, CDR2 YYNGEE. Trimming removed 2 bases from V and 4 bases from J; junction bases left unmatched: 7. The CDR3 bases are TGTGCCAGCAGCGTTACGGTAGCGGGAGGAGCAGATACGCAGTATTTT. This sequence encodes CASSVTVAGGADTQYF. The full variable domain, with the rest looked up from reference TRBV9 and TRBJ2-3, is DSGVTQTPKHLITATGQRVTLRCSPRSGDLSVYWYQQSLDQGLQFLIQYYNGEERAKGNILERFSAQQFPDLHSELNLSSLELGDSALYFCASSVTVAGGADTQYFGPGTRLTVL.

This clonotype was detected ten times or more. This chain joins TRBV9 and TRBJ2-2; D uncertain. V gave up 4 bases and J gave up 1 base, with 8 bases separating them. The germline V gene has CDR1 SGDLS and CDR2 YYNGEE. The CDR3 spans 14 residues. Written as DNA, the CDR3 is TGTGCCAGCAGCAGGTACCTGAACACCGGGGAGCTGTTTTTT. Its translation: CASSRYLNTGELFF.

The sample holds many counts of this clonotype. This rearrangement joins TRBV9 to TRBJ1-1; D not certain. The CDR3 is made up of 17 amino acids. Per the germline V gene, CDR1 is SGDLS and CDR2 is YYNGEE. V dropped 0 bases and J dropped 1 base, with 16 bases sitting between them. DNA of the CDR3: TGTGCCAGCAGCGTAGAGGCCAGACCACGAGGGAACACTGAAGCTTTCTTT. As protein: CASSVEARPRGNTEAFF.

This clonotype was seen many times. This chain links TRBV9 with TRBJ2-3, with TRBD2 identical over 9 bases. The germline V gene encodes CDR1 SGDLS and CDR2 YYNGEE. This CDR3 has 17 residues. V dropped 3 bases and J dropped 2; count of bases not matched to a gene: 10. CDR3 nucleotide sequence: TGTGCCAGCAGCGGGGGGAGGGTAGCGGGGGTCACAGATACGCAGTATTTT. Translating it yields CASSGGRVAGVTDTQYF.

This clonotype has ten or more counts. The rearrangement uses TRBV9 and TRBJ2-1; 13 bases agree with TRBD2. The CDR3 has 16 residues. V lost 2 bases and J lost 8; bases outside the gene matches: 7. The germline V gene has CDR1 SGDLS and CDR2 YYNGEE. The CDR3, as DNA: TGTGCCAGCAGCGTGGCACTAGCGGGGGGGCTGGATGAGCAGTTCTTC. Encoded protein: CASSVALAGGLDEQFF.

This clonotype has ten or more counts. The V gene is TRBV9, the J gene TRBJ2-4, with D perhaps given as TRBD1 or TRBD2 (7 bases each). Germline CDR1 reads SGDLS; CDR2 reads YYNGEE. There are 16 residues in the CDR3. Trimming took 4 bases from V and 2 from J, leaving 16 bases between them. The CDR3 sequence: CASSPQGGLSKNIQYF. In nucleotides, the CDR3 is TGTGCCAGCAGCCCTCAGGGGGGGTTGTCCAAAAACATTCAGTACTTC.

This clonotype has a count of ten or more. V is TRBV9 and J is TRBJ1-2; D gene ambiguous. The CDR3 is 14 residues long. CDR1 is SGDLS and CDR2 is YYNGEE in the germline V gene. The V end lost 0 bases, the J end lost 6 bases, and 12 bases lay between the germline ends. CDR3 nucleotide sequence: TGTGCCAGCAGCGTAGCTACTGGATTACATGGCTACACCTTC. It codes for CASSVATGLHGYTF.

This clonotype was picked up a small number of times. The V and J genes are TRBV9 and TRBJ1-2; 8 bases agree with TRBD1. The junction had 10 bases not matched to a gene; V was cut back by 5 bases and J by 1 base. CDR1 is SGDLS and CDR2 is YYNGEE in the germline V gene. The CDR3 covers 16 residues. The CDR3 reads CASRSTDREVNYGYTF. Written as DNA, the CDR3 is TGTGCCAGCAGATCGACGGACAGGGAAGTTAACTATGGCTACACCTTC.

This clonotype was recorded many times. V usage is TRBV9 and J usage is TRBJ2-1; TRBD2 matches at 12 bases. CDR3 length equals 17 residues. With 4 bases clipped from V and 2 bases from J, the junction kept 7 bases outside the gene matches. Germline loops: CDR1 SGDLS, CDR2 YYNGEE. The CDR3 region is CASSIGLAGSTYNEQFF. In DNA form, the CDR3 reads TGTGCCAGCAGCATTGGACTAGCGGGGAGCACCTACAATGAGCAGTTCTTC.

This clonotype was picked up many times. V gene TRBV9 combines with J gene TRBJ2-2; no firm D call. The germline V gene encodes CDR1 SGDLS and CDR2 YYNGEE. Trimming stripped 4 bases from V and 2 bases from J, with 6 bases between. This CDR3 has 13 amino acids. This CDR3 is CASSPRNTGELFF. CDR3 sequence (DNA): TGTGCCAGCAGCCCCCGAAACACCGGGGAGCTGTTTTTT.

This clonotype was found many times. V and J are TRBV9 and TRBJ2-3, with no clear D. V was trimmed by 0 bases and J by 5 bases, leaving 10 bases between them. The CDR3 is 14 amino acids. Germline-derived CDR1 and CDR2 are SGDLS and YYNGEE. The CDR3 region has the DNA TGTGCCAGCAGCGTAGAACCTAAGAAAGATACGCAGTATTTT. This codes for CASSVEPKKDTQYF.

This clonotype was recorded many times. The rearrangement joins TRBV9 to TRBJ2-5; 7 bases fit TRBD1. Germline loops: CDR1 SGDLS, CDR2 YYNGEE. The V segment lost 4 bases and the J segment 5 bases; nucleotides outside the gene matches: 8. The CDR3 spans 14 residues. The CDR3 DNA reads as TGTGCCAGCAGCTCCGGGACAGAGAGGGAGACCCAGTACTTC. Translation gives CASSSGTERETQYF.

This clonotype was observed a handful of times. The rearrangement uses TRBV9 and TRBJ2-5; 9 nucleotides match TRBD2. The CDR3 consists of 15 residues. Trimming took 0 bases from V and 9 from J; bases not matched to a gene: 9. The germline CDR1 and CDR2 sequences are SGDLS and YYNGEE. CDR3 DNA: TGTGCCAGCAGCGTAGGTCCAGCGGGAGGCTCAGCCCAGTACTTC. It yields the protein CASSVGPAGGSAQYF.

This clonotype was seen ten or more times. The gene calls are TRBV9 and TRBJ1-1; 8 bases line up with TRBD1. Trimming cost V 0 bases and J 6 bases; bases outside gene matches: 10. The germline V gene has CDR1 SGDLS and CDR2 YYNGEE. The CDR3 consists of 16 residues. The CDR3 DNA follows: TGTGCCAGCAGCGTAGGTCAGGGGGCCGGACACCCTGAAGCTTTCTTT. Its protein product is CASSVGQGAGHPEAFF.

This clonotype was seen at least ten times. The chain couples TRBV9 to TRBJ1-4; tentatively, D is TRBD1 (5 bases). The CDR3 contains 15 residues. Trimming took 0 bases from V and 6 from J, leaving 12 bases between them. Germline CDR1 and CDR2: SGDLS and YYNGEE. The CDR3 DNA follows: TGTGCCAGCAGCGTAGAGGGCCAGGGAGATGAAAAACTGTTTTTT. Amino acid sequence: CASSVEGQGDEKLFF.